This T cell receptor beta chain was sequenced in a study of tumor-infiltrating lymphocytes in primary liver carcinoma. CDR1 is SEHNR, CDR2 FQNEAQ, per germline (reference sequence). This CDR3 has 13 residues. V lost 8 bases to trimming and J lost 5 bases, with 15 bases between them. Researchers generated TCR beta cDNA from about 0.5 ug of total RNA, relying on a constant-region primer. ARM-PCR was slightly modified, and three nested multiplex PCR rounds with it gave rise to the TCR beta libraries. TRBV1-TRBV30 forward primers paired with a C-beta reverse primer drove the first two PCR rounds, about 10 cycles each. TCRdb redid the calling of the multiplex PCR reads with MiXCR, one entry per CDR3 protein. The sample includes approximately 76,000 distinct CDR3 sequences, 71% of them seen just once. This clonotype was found many times. Just one base apart from a much larger clone, this may be a read error.

Bulk tissue was left unsorted, and RNA and DNA were co-extracted from about 19-30 mg of it. Per tumor, sampling covered five separate regions. This receptor was obtained from an older woman with primary liver carcinoma and hepatitis B virus infection. The chain carries TRBV7-9 and TRBJ2-5; tentative D call: TRBD2 (5 bases). Sequencing input: liver tumor tissue from sampling region 4. Documented subset: tumor region T4, right-lateral pole. This CDR3 is CASGPRESETQYF. The CDR3 DNA reads TGTGCCAGCGGCCCAAGGGAGAGCGAGACCCAGTACTTC. The whole variable domain, remainder taken from reference TRBV7-9 and TRBJ2-5, is DTGVSQNPRHKITKRGQNVTFRCDPISEHNRLYWYRQTLGQGPEFLTYFQNEAQLEKSRLLSDRFSAERPKGSFSTLEIQRTEQGDSAMYLCASGPRESETQYFGPGTRLLVL.